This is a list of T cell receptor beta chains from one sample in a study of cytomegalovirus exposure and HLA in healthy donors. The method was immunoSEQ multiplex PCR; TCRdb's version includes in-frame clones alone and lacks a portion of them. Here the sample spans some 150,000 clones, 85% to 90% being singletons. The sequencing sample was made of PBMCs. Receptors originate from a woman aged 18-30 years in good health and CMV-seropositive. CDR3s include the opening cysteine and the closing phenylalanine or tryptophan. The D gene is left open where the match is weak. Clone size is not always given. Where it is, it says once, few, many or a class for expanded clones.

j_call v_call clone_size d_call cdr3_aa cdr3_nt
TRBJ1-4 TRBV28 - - CASSLSPPGPYRNEKLFF TGTGCCAGCAGTTTATCCCCGCCAGGGCCATATAGAAATGAAAAACTGTTTTTT
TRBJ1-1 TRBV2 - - CASSVTDYTEAFF TGTGCCAGCAGTGTGACAGACTACACTGAAGCTTTCTTT
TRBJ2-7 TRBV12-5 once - CASGPPVGGLGYEQYF TGTGCTAGTGGTCCCCCCGTTGGAGGGTTAGGCTACGAGCAGTACTTC
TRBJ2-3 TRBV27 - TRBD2 CASSLLPLAEDTDTQYF TGTGCCAGCAGTTTACTCCCGCTAGCGGAGGACACAGATACGCAGTATTTT
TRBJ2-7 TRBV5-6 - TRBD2 CASRGRGEGLHEQYF TGTGCCAGCAGAGGTCGAGGGGAGGGCCTCCACGAGCAGTACTTC
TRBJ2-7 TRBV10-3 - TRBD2 CAISGTSGSLLKDEQYF TGTGCCATCAGTGGGACTAGCGGGAGTCTACTTAAGGACGAGCAGTACTTC
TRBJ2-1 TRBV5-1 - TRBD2 CASSLSQYSGSSYNEQFF TGCGCCAGCAGCTTATCCCAATATAGCGGGAGCTCCTACAATGAGCAGTTCTTC
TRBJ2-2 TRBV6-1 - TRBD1 CASRDRVSGELFF TGTGCCAGCCGGGACAGGGTTTCCGGGGAGCTGTTTTTT
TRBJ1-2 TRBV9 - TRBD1 CASSVDGTAHTYGYTF TGTGCCAGCAGCGTAGATGGGACAGCACACACATATGGCTACACCTTC
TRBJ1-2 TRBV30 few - CAWSGLLQSYGYTF TGTGCCTGGAGTGGTTTATTGCAGTCCTATGGCTACACCTTC
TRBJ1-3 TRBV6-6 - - CASSNRPRYSGNTIYF TGTGCCAGCAGTAACCGACCCAGGTACTCTGGAAACACCATATATTTT
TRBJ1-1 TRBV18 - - CASSPLQGLNTEAFF TGTGCCAGCTCACCACTTCAGGGGCTGAACACTGAAGCTTTCTTT
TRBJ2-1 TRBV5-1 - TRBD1 CASSLVGTGYNEQFF TGCGCCAGCAGCTTGGTGGGGACAGGCTACAATGAGCAGTTCTTC
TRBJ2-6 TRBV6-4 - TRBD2 CASSEGGSGANVLTF TGTGCCAGCAGTGAGGGGGGGTCTGGGGCCAACGTCCTGACTTTC
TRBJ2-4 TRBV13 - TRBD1 CASSLAWTGLAKNIQYF TGTGCCAGCAGCTTAGCTTGGACAGGGCTAGCCAAAAACATTCAGTACTTC
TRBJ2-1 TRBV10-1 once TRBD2 CASSESASGISSYNEQFF TGCGCCAGCAGTGAGTCGGCTAGCGGGATCAGCTCCTACAATGAGCAGTTCTTC
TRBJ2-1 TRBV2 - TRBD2 CASSVLRRGGREQFF TGTGCCAGCAGTGTCTTACGTCGAGGCGGGAGAGAGCAGTTCTTC
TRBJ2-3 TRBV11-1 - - CASSNVNKDQGDTQYF TGTGCCAGCAGCAATGTAAATAAAGACCAGGGAGATACGCAGTATTTT
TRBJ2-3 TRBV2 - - CASVLRDTDTQYF TGTGCCAGCGTTCTACGAGACACAGATACGCAGTATTTT
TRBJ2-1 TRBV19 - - CASNLQGWNEQFF TGTGCCAGTAATCTTCAGGGTTGGAATGAGCAGTTCTTC
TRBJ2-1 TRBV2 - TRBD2 CASGRKGLAGPNEQFF TGTGCCTCAGGTCGTAAGGGACTAGCGGGACCCAATGAGCAGTTCTTC
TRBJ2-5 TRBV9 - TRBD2 CASSVGTSGSQTQYF TGTGCCAGCAGCGTAGGCACTAGCGGGAGCCAGACCCAGTACTTC
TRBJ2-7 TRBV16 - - CASSQSSGRASYEQYF TGTGCCAGCAGCCAATCATCCGGCAGGGCCTCCTACGAGCAGTACTTC
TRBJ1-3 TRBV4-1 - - CASSQDPRPGAGNTIYF TGCGCCAGCAGCCAAGATCCTCGGCCAGGCGCCGGAAACACCATATATTTT
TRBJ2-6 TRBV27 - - CASSSPPRGSGANVLTF TGTGCCAGCAGTTCCCCCCCCAGGGGTTCAGGGGCCAACGTCCTGACTTTC
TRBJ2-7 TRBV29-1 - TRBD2 CSVEGGTSHEQYF TGCAGCGTTGAAGGGGGGACTAGCCACGAGCAGTACTTC
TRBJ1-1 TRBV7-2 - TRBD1 CASRPGTGGRAEAFF TGTGCCAGCAGACCCGGGACAGGGGGCCGAGCTGAAGCTTTCTTT
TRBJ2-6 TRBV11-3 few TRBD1 CASSLARQGVSGANVLTF TGTGCCAGCAGCTTAGCTCGACAGGGGGTCTCTGGGGCCAACGTCCTGACTTTC
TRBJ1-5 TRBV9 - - CASSDYHGRGNQPQHF TGTGCCAGCAGCGACTACCACGGGAGGGGCAATCAGCCCCAGCATTTT
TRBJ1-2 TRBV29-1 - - CSVRQDANYGYTF TGCAGCGTCAGACAGGACGCTAACTATGGCTACACCTTC
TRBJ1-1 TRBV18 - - CATVARGTEAFF TGTGCCACCGTCGCCCGGGGCACTGAAGCTTTCTTT
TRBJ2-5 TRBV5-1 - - CASSPLEGRFRETQYF TGCGCCAGCAGCCCTCTGGAAGGGAGGTTTCGGGAGACCCAGTACTTC
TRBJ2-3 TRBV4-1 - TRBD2 CASSQAWPPAGVLTGTDTQYF TGCGCCAGCAGCCAAGCCTGGCCCCCAGCGGGAGTACTCACTGGCACAGATACGCAGTATTTT
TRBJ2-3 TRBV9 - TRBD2 CASTPGAGGTDTQYF TGTGCCAGCACCCCGGGAGCGGGAGGTACAGATACGCAGTATTTT
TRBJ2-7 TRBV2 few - CASILSLRSSEQYF TGTGCCAGCATCCTGTCCTTACGATCCAGCGAGCAGTACTTC
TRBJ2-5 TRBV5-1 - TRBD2 CASSLGPAGGVQETQYF TGCGCCAGCAGCTTGGGTCCAGCGGGAGGAGTTCAAGAGACCCAGTACTTC
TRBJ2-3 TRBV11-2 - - CASSFQGTDTQYF TGTGCCAGCAGCTTTCAGGGGACAGATACGCAGTATTTT
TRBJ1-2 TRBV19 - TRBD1 CASRGQGARGYTF TGTGCCAGTAGGGGACAGGGGGCACGGGGCTACACCTTC
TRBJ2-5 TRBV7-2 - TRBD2 CASSPGLATYWETQYF TGTGCCAGCAGCCCTGGACTAGCGACCTATTGGGAGACCCAGTACTTC
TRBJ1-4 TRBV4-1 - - CASSQDRVQNRVF TGCGCCAGCAGCCAAGATAGGGTCCAGAACAGGGTTTTT
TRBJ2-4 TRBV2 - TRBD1 CASSEATTGDAYGIQYF TGTGCCAGCAGTGAAGCGACGACAGGGGATGCGTATGGCATTCAGTACTTC
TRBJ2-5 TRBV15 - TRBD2 CATSRDLAGEKETQYF TGTGCCACCAGCAGAGATCTAGCGGGAGAGAAAGAGACCCAGTACTTC
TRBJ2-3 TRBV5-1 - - CASGLFGTQYF TGCGCCAGCGGCCTTTTCGGGACGCAGTATTTT
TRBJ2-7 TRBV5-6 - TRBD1 CASSFRGQLYEQYF TGTGCCAGCAGCTTCCGGGGACAGTTATACGAGCAGTACTTC
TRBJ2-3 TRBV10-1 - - CASSRVRNTDTQYF TGCGCCAGTTCCAGGGTTCGCAACACAGATACGCAGTATTTT
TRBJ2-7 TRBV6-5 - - CASSYSGGPYEQYF TGTGCCAGCAGTTACTCCGGGGGACCCTACGAGCAGTACTTC
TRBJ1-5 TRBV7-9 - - CASSWGGNQPQHF TGTGCCAGCAGCTGGGGGGGGAATCAGCCCCAGCATTTT
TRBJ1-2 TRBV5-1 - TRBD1 CASSSTGGDNYGYTF TGCGCCAGCAGCTCGACAGGGGGTGACAACTATGGCTACACCTTC